This section outlines one TCR beta chain sequence together with its context. Its target is unknown. The sample belongs to a study of T cell responses to AZD1222 COVID-19 vaccine. Study results and limitations: Spike regions recognized by vaccine-associated CD4 TCRs spanned the protein, led by 160-218 and 743-854.

Here immunoSEQ multiplex PCR was the method, and the copy in TCRdb shows in-frame clones only, minus some. The sample records 60,000 to 80,000 clones, around 80% being singletons. V lost 4 bases, J lost 5 bases, and 0 bases stayed unmatched. Germline values: CDR1 MNHEY, CDR2 SMNVEV (reference sequence). The CDR3 sequence is 14 residues long. The clonotype comes from an adult who received the AZD1222 COVID-19 vaccine. Sequencing was performed on peripheral blood, taken 28 days after the second AZD1222 dose. This chain joins TRBV27 and TRBJ2-2; 11 bases line up with TRBD2. This CDR3 reads CASSWTSGTGELFF. CDR3 coding DNA: TGTGCCAGCAGTTGGACTAGCGGGACCGGGGAGCTGTTTTTT.